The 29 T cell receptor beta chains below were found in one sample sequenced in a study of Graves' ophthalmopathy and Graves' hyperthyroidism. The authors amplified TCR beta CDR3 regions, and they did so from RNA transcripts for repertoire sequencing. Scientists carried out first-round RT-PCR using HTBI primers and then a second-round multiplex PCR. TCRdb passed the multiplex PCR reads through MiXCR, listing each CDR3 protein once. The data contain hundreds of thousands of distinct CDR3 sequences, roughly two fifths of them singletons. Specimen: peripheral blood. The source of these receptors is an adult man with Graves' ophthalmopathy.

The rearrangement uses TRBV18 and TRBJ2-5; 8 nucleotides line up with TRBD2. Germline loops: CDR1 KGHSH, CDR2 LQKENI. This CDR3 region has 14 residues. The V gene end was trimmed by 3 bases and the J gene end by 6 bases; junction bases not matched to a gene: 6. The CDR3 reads CASSPREGGKTQYF. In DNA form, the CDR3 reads TGTGCCAGCTCACCCCGGGAGGGCGGAAAGACCCAGTACTTC.

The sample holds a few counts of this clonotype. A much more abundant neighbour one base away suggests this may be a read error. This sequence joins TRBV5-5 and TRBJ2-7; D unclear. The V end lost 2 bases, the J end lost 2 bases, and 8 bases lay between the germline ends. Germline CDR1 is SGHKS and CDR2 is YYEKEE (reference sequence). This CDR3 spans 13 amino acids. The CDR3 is CASSLWVPYEQYF. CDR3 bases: TGTGCCAGCAGCTTATGGGTTCCCTACGAGCAGTACTTC.

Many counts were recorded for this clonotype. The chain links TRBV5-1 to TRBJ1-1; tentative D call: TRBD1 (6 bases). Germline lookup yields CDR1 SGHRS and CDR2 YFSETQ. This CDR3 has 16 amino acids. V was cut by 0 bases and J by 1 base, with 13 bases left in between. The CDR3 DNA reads TGCGCCAGCAGCTTGGAGGCAGGGGACTCGAACACTGAAGCTTTCTTT. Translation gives CASSLEAGDSNTEAFF.

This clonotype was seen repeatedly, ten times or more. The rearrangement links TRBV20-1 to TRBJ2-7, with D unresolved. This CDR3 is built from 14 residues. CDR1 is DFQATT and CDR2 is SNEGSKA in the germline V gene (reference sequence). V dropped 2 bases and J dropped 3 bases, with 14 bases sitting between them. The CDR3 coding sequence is TGCAGTGCTAGATCAACGACTCAGATCTACGAGCAGTACTTC. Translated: CSARSTTQIYEQYF.

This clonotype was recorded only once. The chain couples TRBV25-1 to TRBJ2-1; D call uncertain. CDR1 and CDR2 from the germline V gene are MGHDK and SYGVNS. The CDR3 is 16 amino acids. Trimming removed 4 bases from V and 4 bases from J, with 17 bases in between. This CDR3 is CASSARVVGVYNEQFF. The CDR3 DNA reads TGTGCCAGCAGTGCCCGAGTAGTTGGGGTGTACAATGAGCAGTTCTTC.

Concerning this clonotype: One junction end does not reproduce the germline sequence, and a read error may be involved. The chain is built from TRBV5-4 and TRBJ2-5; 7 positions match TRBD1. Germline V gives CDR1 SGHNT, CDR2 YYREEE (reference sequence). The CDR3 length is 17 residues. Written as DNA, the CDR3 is TGTGCCAGCAGCTCCTTCGGGGACAGAGCGTTGAAAGAGGCCCAGTACTTC. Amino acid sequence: CASSSFGDRALKEAQYF.

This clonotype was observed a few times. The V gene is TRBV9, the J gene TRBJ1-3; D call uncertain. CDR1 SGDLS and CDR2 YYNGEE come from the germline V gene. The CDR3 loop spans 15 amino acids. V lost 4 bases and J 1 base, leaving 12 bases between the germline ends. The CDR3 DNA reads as TGTGCCAGCAGCCCCCAGGTAGTTTCTGGAAACACCATATATTTT. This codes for CASSPQVVSGNTIYF.

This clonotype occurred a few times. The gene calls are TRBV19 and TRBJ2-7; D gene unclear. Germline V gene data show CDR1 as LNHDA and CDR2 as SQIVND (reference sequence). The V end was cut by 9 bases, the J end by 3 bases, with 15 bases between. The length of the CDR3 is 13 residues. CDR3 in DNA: TGTGCCAGCTCCCCGAAGGAGTTCTACGAGCAGTACTTC. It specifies CASSPKEFYEQYF.

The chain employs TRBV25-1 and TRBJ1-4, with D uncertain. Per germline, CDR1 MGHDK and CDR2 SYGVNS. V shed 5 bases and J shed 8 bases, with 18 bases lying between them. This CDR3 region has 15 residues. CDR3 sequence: CASSSSEHSREKLFF. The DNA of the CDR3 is TGTGCCAGCAGTTCCTCAGAGCATTCGAGGGAAAAACTGTTTTTT.

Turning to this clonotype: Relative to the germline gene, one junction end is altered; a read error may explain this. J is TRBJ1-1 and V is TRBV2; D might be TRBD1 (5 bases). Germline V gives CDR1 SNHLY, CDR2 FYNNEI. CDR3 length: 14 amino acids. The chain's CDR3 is CASSEDKRNTEALF. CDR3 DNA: TGTGCCAGCAGTGAGGACAAGAGGAACACTGAAGCTCTCTTT. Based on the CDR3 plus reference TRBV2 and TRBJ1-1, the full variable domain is EPEVTQTPSHQVTQMGQEVILRCVPISNHLYFYWYRQILGQKVEFLVSFYNNEISEKSEIFDDQFSVERPDGSNFTLKIRSTKLEDSAMYFCASSEDKRNTEALFGQGTRLTVV.

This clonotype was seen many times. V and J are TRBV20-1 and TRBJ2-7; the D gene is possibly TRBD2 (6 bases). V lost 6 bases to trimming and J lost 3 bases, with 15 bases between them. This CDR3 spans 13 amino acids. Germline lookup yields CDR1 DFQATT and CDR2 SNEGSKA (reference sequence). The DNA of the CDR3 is TGCAGTGCGGCGACTAGTAGGAACTACGAGCAGTACTTC. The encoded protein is CSAATSRNYEQYF.

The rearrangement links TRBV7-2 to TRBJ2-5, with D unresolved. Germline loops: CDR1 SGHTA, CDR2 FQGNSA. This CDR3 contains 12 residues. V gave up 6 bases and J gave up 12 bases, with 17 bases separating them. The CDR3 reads CASSFSKDREYF. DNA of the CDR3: TGTGCCAGCAGTTTTTCAAAGGACCGGGAGTACTTC. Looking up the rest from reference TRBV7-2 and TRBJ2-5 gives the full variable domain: GAGVSQSPSNKVTEKGKDVELRCDPISGHTALYWYRQSLGQGLEFLIYFQGNSAPDKSGLPSDRFSAERTGGSVSTLTIQRTQQEDSAVYLCASSFSKDREYFGPGTRLLVL.

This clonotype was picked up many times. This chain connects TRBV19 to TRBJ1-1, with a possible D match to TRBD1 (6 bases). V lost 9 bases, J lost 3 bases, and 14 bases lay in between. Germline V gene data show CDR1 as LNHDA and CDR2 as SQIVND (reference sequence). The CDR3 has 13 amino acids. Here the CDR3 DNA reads TGTGCCAGCGGCCGGGGGGCAGACACTGAAGCTTTCTTT. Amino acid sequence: CASGRGADTEAFF.

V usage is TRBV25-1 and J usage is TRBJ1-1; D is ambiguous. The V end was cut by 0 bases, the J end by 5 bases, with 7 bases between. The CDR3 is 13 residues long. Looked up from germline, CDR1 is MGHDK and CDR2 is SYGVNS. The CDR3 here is CASSEYTGTEAFF. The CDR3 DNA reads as TGTGCCAGCAGTGAATACACGGGGACTGAAGCTTTCTTT.

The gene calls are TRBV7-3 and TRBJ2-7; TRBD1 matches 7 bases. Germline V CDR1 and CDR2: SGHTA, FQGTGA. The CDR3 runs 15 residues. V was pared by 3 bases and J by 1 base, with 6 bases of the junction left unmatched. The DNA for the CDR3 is TGTGCCAGCAGCTTGTACAGGGGTATATCCTACGAGCAGTACTTC. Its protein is CASSLYRGISYEQYF.

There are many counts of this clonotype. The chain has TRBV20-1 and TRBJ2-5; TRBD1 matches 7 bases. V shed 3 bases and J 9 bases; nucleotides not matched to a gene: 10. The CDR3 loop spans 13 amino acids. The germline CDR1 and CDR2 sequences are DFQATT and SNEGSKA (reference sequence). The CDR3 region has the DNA TGCAGTGCTAGTAGACAGGGAGCCTCACCCCAGTACTTC. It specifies CSASRQGASPQYF.

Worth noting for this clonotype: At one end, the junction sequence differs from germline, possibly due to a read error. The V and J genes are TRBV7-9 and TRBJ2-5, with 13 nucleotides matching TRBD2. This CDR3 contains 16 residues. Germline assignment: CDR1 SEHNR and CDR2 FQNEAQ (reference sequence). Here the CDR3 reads CASSLGLAGTQETQCF. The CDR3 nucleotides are TGTGCCAGCAGCTTGGGACTAGCGGGGACCCAAGAGACCCAGTGCTTC.

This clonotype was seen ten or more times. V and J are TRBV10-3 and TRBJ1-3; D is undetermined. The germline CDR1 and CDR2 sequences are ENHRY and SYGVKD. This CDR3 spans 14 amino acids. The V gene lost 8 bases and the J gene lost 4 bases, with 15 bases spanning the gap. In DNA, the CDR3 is TGTGCCATCGAGGGTATGCACTCCGGAAACACCATATATTTT. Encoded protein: CAIEGMHSGNTIYF.

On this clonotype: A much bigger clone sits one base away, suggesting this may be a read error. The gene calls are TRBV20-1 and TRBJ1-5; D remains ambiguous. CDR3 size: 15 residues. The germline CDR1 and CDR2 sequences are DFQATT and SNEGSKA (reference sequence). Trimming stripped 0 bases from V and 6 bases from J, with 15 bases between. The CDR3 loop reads CSARDQRGKGQPQHF. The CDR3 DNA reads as TGCAGTGCTAGAGATCAACGGGGTAAGGGTCAGCCCCAGCATTTT.

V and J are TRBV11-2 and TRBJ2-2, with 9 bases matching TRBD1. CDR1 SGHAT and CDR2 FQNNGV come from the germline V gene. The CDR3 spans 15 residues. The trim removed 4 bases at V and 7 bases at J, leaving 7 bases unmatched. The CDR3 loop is CASSYGTGLIGELFF. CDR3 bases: TGTGCCAGCAGCTATGGGACAGGGCTAATCGGGGAGCTGTTTTTT.

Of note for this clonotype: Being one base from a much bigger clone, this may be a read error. The CDR3 DNA reads as TGTGCCAGCAGTTTGACCGGAGGCGCTGAAGCTTCCTTT. This translates into CASSLTGGAEASF. V usage is TRBV12-3 or TRBV12-4 and J usage is TRBJ1-1, with D uncertain. The CDR3 is made up of 13 amino acids.

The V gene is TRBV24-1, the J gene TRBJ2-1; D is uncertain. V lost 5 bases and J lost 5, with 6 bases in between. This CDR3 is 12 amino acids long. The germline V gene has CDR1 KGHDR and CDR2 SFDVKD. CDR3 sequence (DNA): TGTGCCACCAGTGGGCCCGACAATGAGCAGTTCTTC. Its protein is CATSGPDNEQFF.

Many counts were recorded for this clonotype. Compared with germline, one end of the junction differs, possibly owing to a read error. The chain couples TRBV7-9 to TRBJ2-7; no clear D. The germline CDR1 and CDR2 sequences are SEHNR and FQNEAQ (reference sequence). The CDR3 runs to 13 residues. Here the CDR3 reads CASSLAASHEQYF. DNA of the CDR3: TGTGCCAGCAGTTTAGCCGCAAGCCACGAGCAGTACTTC.

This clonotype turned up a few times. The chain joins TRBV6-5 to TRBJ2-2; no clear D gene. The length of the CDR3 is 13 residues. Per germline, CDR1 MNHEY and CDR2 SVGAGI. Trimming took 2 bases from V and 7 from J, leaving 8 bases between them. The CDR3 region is CASSYNGYGELFF. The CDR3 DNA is TGTGCCAGCAGTTACAACGGATACGGGGAGCTGTTTTTT.

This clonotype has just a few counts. The DNA for the CDR3 is TGCGCCAGCAGCCCAACTACAGGGGGCGCAACTAATGAAAAACTGTTTTTT. This gives the protein CASSPTTGGATNEKLFF. V usage is TRBV5-1 and J usage is TRBJ1-4, with TRBD1 matching over 9 bases. The CDR3 is 17 residues long. Unmatched junction bases numbered 7, after V lost 4 bases and J lost 0 bases. The germline gives CDR1 SGHRS, CDR2 YFSETQ.

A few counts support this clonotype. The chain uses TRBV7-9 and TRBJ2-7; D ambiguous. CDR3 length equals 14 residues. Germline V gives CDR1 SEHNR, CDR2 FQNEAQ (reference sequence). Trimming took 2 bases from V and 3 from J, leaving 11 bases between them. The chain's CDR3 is CASSLKVNSYEQYF. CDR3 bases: TGTGCCAGCAGCTTAAAAGTAAACAGCTACGAGCAGTACTTC.

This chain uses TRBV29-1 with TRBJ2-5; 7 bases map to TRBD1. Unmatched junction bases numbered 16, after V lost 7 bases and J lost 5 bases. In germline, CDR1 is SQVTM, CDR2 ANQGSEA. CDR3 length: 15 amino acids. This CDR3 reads CSAPPGTATGETQYF. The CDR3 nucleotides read TGCAGCGCCCCCCCAGGGACAGCTACGGGGGAGACCCAGTACTTC.

The CDR3 protein is CSARSPTGTSGGSMETQYF. CDR3 nucleotide sequence: TGCAGTGCTAGAAGCCCAACCGGGACTAGCGGGGGGTCTATGGAGACCCAGTACTTC. The chain employs TRBV20-1 and TRBJ2-5; TRBD2 agrees at 15 bases. J gave up 5 bases and V 2 bases, and 15 bases lay outside the gene matches. The CDR3 covers 19 residues. CDR1 DFQATT and CDR2 SNEGSKA come from the germline V gene (reference sequence).

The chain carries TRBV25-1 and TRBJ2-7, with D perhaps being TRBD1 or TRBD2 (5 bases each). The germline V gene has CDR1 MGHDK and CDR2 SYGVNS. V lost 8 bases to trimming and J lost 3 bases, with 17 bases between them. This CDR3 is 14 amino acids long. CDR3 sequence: CASAEGPFDYEQYF. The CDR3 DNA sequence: TGTGCCAGCGCCGAGGGGCCCTTCGACTACGAGCAGTACTTC.